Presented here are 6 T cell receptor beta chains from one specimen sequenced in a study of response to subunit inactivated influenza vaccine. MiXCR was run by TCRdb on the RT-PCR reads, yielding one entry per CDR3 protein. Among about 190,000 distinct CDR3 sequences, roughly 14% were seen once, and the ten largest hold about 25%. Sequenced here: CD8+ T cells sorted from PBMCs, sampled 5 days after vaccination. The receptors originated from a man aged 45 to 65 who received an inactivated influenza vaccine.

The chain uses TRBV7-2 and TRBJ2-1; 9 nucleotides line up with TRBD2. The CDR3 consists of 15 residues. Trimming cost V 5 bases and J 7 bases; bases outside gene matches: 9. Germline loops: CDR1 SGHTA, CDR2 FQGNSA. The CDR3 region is CASSPSAGGRNEQFF. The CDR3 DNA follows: TGTGCCAGCAGCCCTTCGGCGGGGGGGCGGAATGAGCAGTTCTTC.

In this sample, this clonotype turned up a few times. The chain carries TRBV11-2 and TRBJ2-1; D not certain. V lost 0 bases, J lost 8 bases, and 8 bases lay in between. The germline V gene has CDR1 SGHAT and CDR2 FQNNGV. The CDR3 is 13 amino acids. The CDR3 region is CASSLEFGDEQFF. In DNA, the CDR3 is TGTGCCAGCAGCTTAGAGTTTGGTGATGAGCAGTTCTTC. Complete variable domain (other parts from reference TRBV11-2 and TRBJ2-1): EAGVAQSPRYKIIEKRQSVAFWCNPISGHATLYWYQQILGQGPKLLIQFQNNGVVDDSQLPKDRFSAERLKGVDSTLKIQPAKLEDSAVYLCASSLEFGDEQFFGPGTRLTVL.

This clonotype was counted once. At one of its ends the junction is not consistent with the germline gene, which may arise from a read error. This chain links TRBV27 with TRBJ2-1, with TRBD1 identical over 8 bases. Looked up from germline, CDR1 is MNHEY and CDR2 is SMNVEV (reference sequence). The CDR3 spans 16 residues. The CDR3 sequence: CAISLSGTGPHNEQFF. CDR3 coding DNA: TGTGCCATCAGTTTATCCGGGACAGGACCTCACAATGAGCAGTTCTTC.

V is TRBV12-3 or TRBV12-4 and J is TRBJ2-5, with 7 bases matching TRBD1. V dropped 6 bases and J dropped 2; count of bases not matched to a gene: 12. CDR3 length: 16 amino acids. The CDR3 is CASSESGQKTQETQYF. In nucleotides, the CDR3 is TGTGCCAGCAGCGAGTCGGGACAGAAGACGCAAGAGACCCAGTACTTC.

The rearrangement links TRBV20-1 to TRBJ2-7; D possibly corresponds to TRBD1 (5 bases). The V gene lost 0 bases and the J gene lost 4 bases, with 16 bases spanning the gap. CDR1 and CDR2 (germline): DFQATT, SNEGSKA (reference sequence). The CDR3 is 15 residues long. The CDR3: CSARDVGQLTYEQYF. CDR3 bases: TGCAGTGCTAGAGATGTGGGGCAACTCACTTACGAGCAGTACTTC.

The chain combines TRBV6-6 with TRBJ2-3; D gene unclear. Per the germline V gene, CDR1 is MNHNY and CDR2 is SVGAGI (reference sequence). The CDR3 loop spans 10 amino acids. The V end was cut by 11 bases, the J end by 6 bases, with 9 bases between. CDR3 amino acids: CALGWDTQYF. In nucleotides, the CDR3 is TGTGCCCTTGGGTGGGATACGCAGTATTTT.